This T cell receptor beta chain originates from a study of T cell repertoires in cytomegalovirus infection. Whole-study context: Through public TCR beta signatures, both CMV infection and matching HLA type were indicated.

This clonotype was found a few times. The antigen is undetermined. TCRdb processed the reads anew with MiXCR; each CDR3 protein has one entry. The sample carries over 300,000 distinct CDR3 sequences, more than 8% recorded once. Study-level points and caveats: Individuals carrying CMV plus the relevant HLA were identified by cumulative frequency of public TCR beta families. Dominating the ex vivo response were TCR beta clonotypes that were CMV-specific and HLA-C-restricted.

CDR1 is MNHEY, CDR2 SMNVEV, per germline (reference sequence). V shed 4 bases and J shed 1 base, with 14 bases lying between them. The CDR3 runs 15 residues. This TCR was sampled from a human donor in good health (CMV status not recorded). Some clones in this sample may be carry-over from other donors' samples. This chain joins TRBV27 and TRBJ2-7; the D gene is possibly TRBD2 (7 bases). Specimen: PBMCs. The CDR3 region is CASSSFGGASYEQYF. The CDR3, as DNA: TGTGCCAGCAGTTCCTTTGGGGGGGCTTCCTACGAGCAGTACTTC.